This TCR beta chain emerged from a study of blood T cell repertoires in COVID-19. Study at large: The United States, Italy and Spain supplied acute and convalescent COVID-19 samples.

The V and J ends lost 3 bases and 1 base, in that order; junction bases with no gene match: 7. The CDR3 extends over 18 amino acids. Germline V lookup: CDR1 SGHTA, CDR2 FQGNSA. Participants, about 18 to 100 years old, spanned 25 or so US areas. Each recovered donor of Cohort 3 presented with two negative PCRs, clearance, or symptom resolution. Original analysis: Amplification with reference gene primers provided the estimates of nucleated cell counts. Assay: immunoSEQ multiplex PCR; the TCRdb copy retains only in-frame clones and omits some. The V and J calls and clone size were taken over from that table, and D and trimming were inferred from the DNA. The table includes 360,000 or so clones, roughly 89% detected once.

This receptor was obtained from a woman under 40 who had recovered from COVID-19. The J gene is TRBJ1-5, the V gene TRBV7-2, with 12 nucleotides matching TRBD1. The source material was PBMCs or T cells enriched from blood (not recorded which). CDR3 loop: CASSLVGTGGYSNQPQHF. CDR3 coding DNA: TGTGCCAGCAGCTTGGTCGGGACAGGGGGCTACAGCAATCAGCCCCAGCATTTT.